The clone carrying this TCR beta chain appeared once. What it binds is not known. Germline V lookup: CDR1 ENHRY, CDR2 SYGVKD. With 3 bases clipped from V and 6 bases from J, the junction kept 11 bases outside the gene matches. This CDR3 region has 16 residues. Participants comprised healthy donors of bone marrow. This specimen belongs to a study of cytomegalovirus exposure and HLA in healthy donors. Study overall: Approximately 190 million T cells yielded approximately 110 million unique TCR beta sequences in earlier analysis.

Regarding the study as a whole: A later analysis revealed that TCR association rates differed between HLA loci, peaking at DRB1 and bottoming out at HLA-C.

The PCR ran on 60 Vbeta and 13 Jbeta primers. Profiling relied on immunoSEQ multiplex PCR, and the TCRdb table lists in-frame clones only, not all of them. The sample shows some 76,000 clones, around 76% of them seen only once. The chain is built from TRBV10-3 and TRBJ2-7, with TRBD2 identical over 10 bases. The receptor was isolated from a male donor in good health and CMV-seropositive. The specimen sequenced was PBMCs. The CDR3 sequence: CAISDQRSGRVGEQYF. As DNA, the CDR3 is TGTGCCATCAGTGATCAGCGAAGCGGGAGGGTAGGCGAGCAGTACTTC.